Listed below are T cell receptor beta chains from one sample, sequenced in a study of blood T cell repertoires in COVID-19. Data came from immunoSEQ multiplex PCR; TCRdb stores just in-frame clones and leaves some out. The data show about 200,000 clones, with about 80% seen just once and roughly 2.7% held by the top ten. The sample consisted of peripheral blood. Receptor source: a middle-aged woman with active or convalescent COVID-19. The CDR3 runs from the conserved cysteine through the conserved F or W. D genes are given only for firm matches. Size is stated for part of the rows, as once, few or many counts, or as a class when the clone is expanded.

v_call	clone_size	j_call	d_call	cdr3_nt	cdr3_aa
TRBV9	once	TRBJ1-5	TRBD1	TGTGCCAGCAGCGCGGGACAGGGAGGGCAGCCCCAGCATTTT	CASSAGQGGQPQHF
TRBV6-6	-	TRBJ2-1	TRBD1	TGTGCCAGCAGCCCGGACAGGGGAGAGCAGTTCTTC	CASSPDRGEQFF
TRBV7-8	-	TRBJ2-3	TRBD2	TGTGCCAGCAGACAGCGGGGTGGAAGCACAGATACGCAGTATTTT	CASRQRGGSTDTQYF
TRBV5-1	few	TRBJ2-2	TRBD2	TGCGCCACCGGGACTAGCGGGAGTGACACCGGGGAGCTGTTTTTT	CATGTSGSDTGELFF
TRBV7-8	-	TRBJ2-7	TRBD1	TGTGCCAGCAGCTTAGGGGCAGGGGGCCTGGTCTCCTACGAGCAGTACTTC	CASSLGAGGLVSYEQYF
TRBV28	-	TRBJ2-7	TRBD1	TGTGCCAGCAGTTTACATCGAAAAGGACAGGTGGGCAAGCAGTACTTC	CASSLHRKGQVGKQYF
TRBV19	-	TRBJ2-6	-	TGTGCCAGTACCCCGACAGGTTGGACAATCTCTGGGGCCAACGTCCTGACTTTC	CASTPTGWTISGANVLTF
TRBV24-1	-	TRBJ2-5	TRBD1	TGTGCCACCAGTGATCCTGAGACAGGGGGAGACCAAGAGACCCAGTACTTC	CATSDPETGGDQETQYF
TRBV5-1	-	TRBJ1-2	-	TGCGCCAGCAGCGAAGAGTCGAGGGCCGGCTACACCTTC	CASSEESRAGYTF
TRBV13	-	TRBJ1-1	-	TGTGCCAGCAGCCCCCGGGGAGGGGGGCCGAGAACTGAAGCTTTCTTT	CASSPRGGGPRTEAFF
TRBV7-2	-	TRBJ2-5	TRBD2	TGTGCCAGCAGTCCAAGTAGGCTAGCGGGGGGCCAAGAGACCCAGTACTTC	CASSPSRLAGGQETQYF
TRBV5-1	-	TRBJ2-3	TRBD2	TGCGCCACCGCACTAGCGGCAAGCACAGATACGCAGTATTTT	CATALAASTDTQYF
TRBV2	many	TRBJ1-1	-	TGTGCCAGCTACCACGGGAGGGGCCGCGGGACTGAAGCTTTCTTT	CASYHGRGRGTEAFF
TRBV9	-	TRBJ1-4	-	TGTGCCAGCAGCCCCCGAGCAACTAATGAAAAACTGTTTTTT	CASSPRATNEKLFF